This TCR beta chain was retrieved from a study of Graves' ophthalmopathy and Graves' hyperthyroidism. Hyperthyroidism patients were newly diagnosed, under 2 months' duration, aged 18 to 65. As the template, RNA transcripts were used to amplify TCR beta CDR3 regions. Second-round multiplex PCR came after a first-round RT-PCR that employed HTBI primers. From the multiplex PCR reads, TCRdb called clonotypes with MiXCR, one entry per CDR3 protein. This table holds around 1.1 million distinct CDR3 sequences, around a third found once. Overall study results and limits: Blood shared most expanded thyroid clonotypes above 0.001 frequency.

This clonotype showed up just a few times. Antigen specificity is unknown. The sequencing input was peripheral blood or thyroid tissue (not recorded which). This sequence was found in an adult man with Graves' hyperthyroidism.

The CDR3 reads CASRRTGDSYEQYF. As DNA, the CDR3 is TGTGCCAGTAGACGGACAGGGGATTCCTACGAGCAGTACTTC. The chain links TRBV19 to TRBJ2-7, with 9 nucleotides matching TRBD1. Germline assignment: CDR1 LNHDA and CDR2 SQIVND (reference sequence). V lost 6 bases to trimming and J lost 1 base; unmatched junction nucleotides: 4. There are 14 residues in the CDR3.